The source of this T cell receptor (beta chain) is a study of blood T cell repertoires in COVID-19. The CDR3 sequence is 12 residues long. Germline assignment: CDR1 KGHDR and CDR2 SFDVKD. The V end was cut by 4 bases, the J end by 6 bases, with 5 bases between. Profiled with immunoSEQ multiplex PCR; TCRdb holds only in-frame clones, not every one. In the table there are roughly 250,000 clones, more than 65% of which are singletons. During active infection, Seattle patients enrolled and were then monitored through disease. The chain is built from TRBV24-1 and TRBJ2-2, with no clear D. The receptor was isolated from a person aged 70 to 85 with COVID-19, enrolled during active disease. Material for sequencing was peripheral blood. CDR3 nucleotide sequence: TGTGCCACCAGTGAATATTCCGGGGAGCTGTTTTTT. Its translation is CATSEYSGELFF.